The 25 T cell receptor beta chains reported below all come from one sample, sequenced in a study of blood T cell repertoires in COVID-19. Profiling relied on immunoSEQ multiplex PCR, and the TCRdb table lists in-frame clones only, not all of them. The top ten clones hold 8.5% to 12% of a sample with some 370,000 clones, about 90% of them seen once. Source material: peripheral blood. These receptors were taken from a woman in her twenties or thirties with COVID-19, enrolled during active disease.

This clone was picked up one time. The chain combines TRBV5-5 with TRBJ2-2, with D perhaps TRBD2 (5 bases). V was trimmed by 4 bases and J by 3 bases, leaving 16 bases between them. This CDR3 is 16 amino acids long. Germline values: CDR1 SGHKS, CDR2 YYEKEE (reference sequence). The CDR3 reads CASSGLGVSDTGELFF. DNA of the CDR3: TGTGCCAGCAGCGGGCTCGGGGTTTCGGACACCGGGGAGCTGTTTTTT. The whole variable domain, remainder taken from reference TRBV5-5 and TRBJ2-2, is DAGVTQSPTHLIKTRGQQVTLRCSPISGHKSVSWYQQVLGQGPQFIFQYYEKEERGRGNFPDRFSARQFPNYSSELNVNALLLGDSALYLCASSGLGVSDTGELFFGEGSRLTVL.

The rearrangement uses TRBV19 and TRBJ2-2; possible D gene TRBD2, 7 bases. The CDR3 is 15 residues long. Trimming removed 4 bases from V and 6 bases from J, with 15 bases in between. The V gene's germline CDR1 is LNHDA and CDR2 SQIVND (reference sequence). CDR3 DNA sequence: TGTGCCAGTAGTACCCTAGGGGGGGCCGCCGGGGAGCTGTTTTTT. Translation: CASSTLGGAAGELFF.

This clone was seen only a few times. V and J are TRBV4-1 and TRBJ1-3; TRBD1 aligns across 7 bases. This CDR3 comprises 17 residues. The germline CDR1 and CDR2 sequences are MGHRA and YSYEKL. Trimming at V came to 2 bases and at J to 1 base, leaving 8 bases not matched to a gene. As DNA, the CDR3 is TGCGCCAGCAGCCAAAACGTACTGACAGGGTCTGGAAACACCATATATTTT. The encoded protein is CASSQNVLTGSGNTIYF.

V is TRBV11-2 and J is TRBJ2-3; D gene unclear. The CDR3 totals 12 residues. Per the germline V gene, CDR1 is SGHAT and CDR2 is FQNNGV. V lost 3 bases to trimming and J lost 3 bases, with 4 bases between them. The CDR3 sequence is CASSFGTDTQYF. For the CDR3, the DNA is TGTGCCAGCAGCTTCGGGACAGATACGCAGTATTTT.

The chain combines TRBV9 with TRBJ2-1, with 10 bases that match TRBD2. CDR3 length: 20 amino acids. Germline V lookup: CDR1 SGDLS, CDR2 YYNGEE. J lost 7 bases, V lost 0 bases, and 19 bases had no gene match. The CDR3 DNA sequence: TGTGCCAGCAGCGTAGTTAGGGGCGGACTAGCGGAGACCTATCGAAATGAGCAGTTCTTC. Translation gives CASSVVRGGLAETYRNEQFF.

The CDR3 sequence: CASSARLLVEQFF. The CDR3 nucleotides read TGTGCCAGCAGTGCGAGACTCCTCGTGGAGCAGTTCTTC. The gene calls are TRBV27 and TRBJ2-1; D is ambiguous. The ends were cut back, 5 bases at V and 10 bases at J, with 15 bases in the middle. This CDR3 has 13 residues. Per germline, CDR1 MNHEY and CDR2 SMNVEV (reference sequence).

This chain links TRBV28 with TRBJ1-1; weak D call: TRBD1 (6 bases). This CDR3 contains 15 residues. The V end was cut by 6 bases, the J end by 4 bases, with 18 bases between. Germline assignment: CDR1 MDHEN and CDR2 SYDVKM. CDR3 coding DNA: TGTGCCAGCAGACGGGCCCCGGGAGGGGGCACTGAAGCTTTCTTT. Translated, it gives CASRRAPGGGTEAFF.

This clone has just one count. V is TRBV27 and J is TRBJ1-1; D might be TRBD1 (5 bases). The CDR3 is 13 amino acids. V gave up 7 bases and J gave up 1 base, with 10 bases separating them. CDR1 and CDR2 (germline): MNHEY, SMNVEV (reference sequence). This chain's CDR3 is CASTKDRNTEAFF. For the CDR3, the DNA is TGTGCCAGCACCAAAGACAGGAACACTGAAGCTTTCTTT.

This sequence joins TRBV5-4 and TRBJ2-1; maybe TRBD2 (5 bases). V lost 0 bases to trimming and J lost 10 bases, with 20 bases between them. Germline V CDR1 and CDR2: SGHNT, YYREEE (reference sequence). CDR3 length: 16 residues. This chain's CDR3 is CASSLERERELNEQFF. Here the CDR3 DNA reads TGTGCCAGCAGCTTGGAGAGGGAGAGGGAGCTGAACGAGCAGTTCTTC.

This sequence joins TRBV2 and TRBJ2-3; D might be TRBD1 (7 bases). This CDR3 is 15 amino acids long. CDR1 SNHLY and CDR2 FYNNEI come from the germline V gene. The V gene lost 7 bases and the J gene lost 5 bases, with 19 bases spanning the gap. Here the CDR3 reads CASKGQTGRLDTQYF. DNA for the CDR3: TGTGCCAGCAAGGGCCAGACAGGGAGGTTAGATACGCAGTATTTT.

The rearrangement links TRBV23-1 to TRBJ2-7; the match to TRBD2 covers 9 bases. TRBV23-1 is recorded as an ORF, its role being uncertain. V lost 4 bases and J lost 3; bases outside the gene matches: 13. This CDR3 comprises 17 residues. CDR3 residues: CASSPGGRLAEIYEQYF. DNA of the CDR3: TGCGCCAGCAGTCCGGGCGGGAGACTAGCGGAAATCTACGAGCAGTACTTC.

V gene TRBV7-9 combines with J gene TRBJ1-3, with D hard to call. The V and J ends lost 6 bases and 0 bases respectively, with 6 bases between them. In germline, CDR1 is SEHNR, CDR2 FQNEAQ (reference sequence). The CDR3 length is 13 residues. CDR3 nucleotides: TGTGCCAGCAGTACATTCTCTGGAAACACCATATATTTT. Encoded protein: CASSTFSGNTIYF.

This sequence joins TRBV19 and TRBJ2-2, with 9 bases matching TRBD2. V was pared by 2 bases and J by 5 bases, with 6 bases of the junction left unmatched. Germline assignment: CDR1 LNHDA and CDR2 SQIVND (reference sequence). The CDR3 covers 16 residues. The CDR3 reads CASSILGLAGTGELFF. For the CDR3, the DNA is TGTGCCAGTAGTATATTGGGGCTAGCGGGAACCGGGGAGCTGTTTTTT.

The chain is built from TRBV7-3 and TRBJ2-1, with 11 nucleotides matching TRBD2. With V trimmed by 1 base and J by 7 bases, 9 bases remained unmatched. The germline V gene has CDR1 SGHTA and CDR2 FQGTGA. The CDR3 consists of 17 residues. CDR3 nucleotides: TGTGCCAGCAGCTTAAGAGGGCTAGCGGGAGGACAGAATGAGCAGTTCTTC. The encoded protein is CASSLRGLAGGQNEQFF.

The CDR3 nucleotides are TGTGCCAGCAGCCCCCGGGGGATTCAAGAGACCCAGTACTTC. This translates into CASSPRGIQETQYF. The V and J genes are TRBV6-5 and TRBJ2-5; a weak D match, TRBD2 (6 bases). Germline CDR1 is MNHEY and CDR2 is SVGAGI. This CDR3 comprises 14 residues. V lost 6 bases, J lost 2 bases, and 13 bases lay in between.

V usage is TRBV5-6 and J usage is TRBJ2-5; 8 bases align to TRBD1. With 5 bases clipped from V and 2 bases from J, the junction kept 11 bases outside the gene matches. Germline V lookup: CDR1 SGHDT, CDR2 YYEEEE. The CDR3 runs to 16 residues. CDR3 sequence: CASRLMGYRGQETQYF. The DNA of the CDR3 is TGTGCCAGCAGACTTATGGGGTACAGGGGGCAAGAGACCCAGTACTTC. Complete variable domain (other parts from reference TRBV5-6 and TRBJ2-5): DAGVTQSPTHLIKTRGQQVTLRCSPKSGHDTVSWYQQALGQGPQFIFQYYEEEERQRGNFPDRFSGHQFPNYSSELNVNALLLGDSALYLCASRLMGYRGQETQYFGPGTRLLVL.

The chain employs TRBV7-2 and TRBJ2-3; D is uncertain. Germline CDR1 SGHTA, CDR2 FQGNSA. V gave up 5 bases and J gave up 3 bases, with 3 bases separating them. CDR3 length equals 11 residues. The CDR3 is CASSLTDTQYF. CDR3 sequence (DNA): TGTGCCAGCAGCCTAACAGATACGCAGTATTTT.

The chain links TRBV7-2 to TRBJ2-7, with a possible D match to TRBD1 (6 bases). The CDR3 extends over 15 amino acids. The V end lost 1 base, the J end lost 3 bases, and 13 bases lay between the germline ends. CDR1 and CDR2 (germline): SGHTA, FQGNSA. The CDR3 DNA is TGTGCCAGCAGCTTAGGGCCAGGGGCGGTCTACGAGCAGTACTTC. Encoded protein: CASSLGPGAVYEQYF. The full variable domain, in which reference TRBV7-2 and TRBJ2-7 provide the parts outside the CDR3, is GAGVSQSPSNKVTEKGKDVELRCDPISGHTALYWYRQSLGQGLEFLIYFQGNSAPDKSGLPSDRFSAERTGGSVSTLTIQRTQQEDSAVYLCASSLGPGAVYEQYFGPGTRLTVT.

V is TRBV5-6 and J is TRBJ1-1, with D tentatively TRBD1 (6 bases). The CDR3 is 14 amino acids. V was clipped by 4 bases and J by 5 bases, with 15 bases between them. CDR1 SGHDT and CDR2 YYEEEE come from the germline V gene. The CDR3 is CASSATGIRTEAFF. The CDR3 bases are TGTGCCAGCAGCGCAACAGGGATACGGACTGAAGCTTTCTTT.

The V and J genes are TRBV10-3 and TRBJ2-5; 8 bases line up with TRBD1. This CDR3 comprises 12 residues. Trimming removed 3 bases from V and 12 bases from J; junction bases left unmatched: 6. Per germline, CDR1 ENHRY and CDR2 SYGVKD. CDR3 nucleotides: TGTGCCATCAGTGATCTTGACAGGGGCAAGTACTTC. Protein product: CAISDLDRGKYF.

The chain employs TRBV5-1 and TRBJ2-7; 9 nucleotides match TRBD2. Germline assignment: CDR1 SGHRS and CDR2 YFSETQ. Trimming removed 4 bases from V and 5 bases from J; junction bases left unmatched: 13. The CDR3 consists of 16 residues. CDR3 protein: CASSRSPAGGLNEQYF. CDR3 bases: TGCGCCAGCAGCCGATCCCCGGCGGGAGGGCTCAACGAGCAGTACTTC.

V and J are TRBV10-3 and TRBJ2-3, with 10 bases that match TRBD1. CDR3 length equals 15 residues. The J segment lost 5 bases and the V segment lost 2 bases, leaving 4 bases of the junction unmatched. Germline assignment: CDR1 ENHRY and CDR2 SYGVKD. The CDR3 here is CAISEGQGEVDTQYF. CDR3 bases: TGTGCCATCAGTGAGGGACAGGGGGAGGTAGATACGCAGTATTTT.

The chain links TRBV5-1 to TRBJ2-5; 7 bases map to TRBD1. Germline assignment: CDR1 SGHRS and CDR2 YFSETQ. The ends lost 0 bases at V and 1 base at J; junction bases unmatched: 6. This CDR3 comprises 16 residues. For the CDR3, the DNA is TGCGCCAGCAGCTTGGCCTGGGGACAGTTCCAAGAGACCCAGTACTTC. It encodes CASSLAWGQFQETQYF.

The chain links TRBV19 to TRBJ1-6, with 9 bases matching TRBD1. The CDR3 loop spans 15 amino acids. The junction had 6 bases not matched to a gene; V was cut back by 4 bases and J by 8 bases. Germline-derived CDR1 and CDR2 are LNHDA and SQIVND (reference sequence). The CDR3, as DNA: TGTGCCAGTAGTACTCGGACAGGGGTGGATTCACCCCTCCACTTT. Translating gives CASSTRTGVDSPLHF.

J is TRBJ1-2 and V is TRBV28; unclear D gene. The germline V gene encodes CDR1 MDHEN and CDR2 SYDVKM. The CDR3 extends over 13 amino acids. Deletions cut 3 bases from V and 2 bases from J, with 7 bases between. CDR3 nucleotides: TGTGCCAGCAGTTTGCGATCAAACTATGGCTACACCTTC. Translation: CASSLRSNYGYTF.